This T cell receptor beta chain was recovered during a study of shared clonotypes between healthy human individuals. V lost 8 bases, J lost 6 bases, and 17 bases lay in between. The germline V gene encodes CDR1 MGHRA and CDR2 YSYEKL. The CDR3 sequence is 13 residues long. Execution of the assay was at deep level. TCRdb keeps only in-frame clones here, not all; method: immunoSEQ multiplex PCR. The table has some 2.4 million clones, approximately 93% seen once; the top ten hold 0.36%. This TCR derives from a man aged 18-30 years in good health. Some clones in this sample may be carry-over from other donors' samples. The rearrangement links TRBV4-1 to TRBJ2-7; D not resolved. Source material: naive CD4+ T cells from PBMCs. Sample subset: CD45RA+ positively selected. The DNA for the CDR3 is TGCGCCAGCGGCTTAAATTCAGTCGGCGAGCAGTACTTC. It codes for CASGLNSVGEQYF.